The T cell receptor (beta chain) under discussion was sequenced for a study of CDR3 diversity in severe acne. TCRdb analysed the PCR reads with MiXCR anew, one entry per CDR3 protein. This table has about 84,000 distinct CDR3 sequences, over 40% appearing once. This TCR was sampled from a male donor in good health, without acne. The sample comprised blood.

CDR3 in amino acids: CASSLWARTEAFF. CDR3 bases: TGTGCCAGCAGCTTATGGGCGCGGACTGAAGCTTTCTTT. The chain links TRBV5-5 to TRBJ1-1; D is unclear. CDR1 SGHKS and CDR2 YYEKEE come from the germline V gene (reference sequence). Trimming stripped 2 bases from V and 5 bases from J, with 10 bases between. This CDR3 region has 13 residues.